This TCR beta chain was sequenced for a study of T cell clonotyping in hematopoietic cell transplantation. Assay: immunoSEQ multiplex PCR; the TCRdb copy retains only in-frame clones and omits some. Here the sample spans 6,000 or so clones, 85% to 90% being singletons. This TCR came from a female patient in her thirties or forties who had an allogeneic stem cell transplant from a related donor, so the T cells may come from the graft donor. Some clones in this sample may be carry-over from other donors' samples. The sequencing used peripheral blood mononuclear cells, collected 100 days after allogeneic stem cell transplant.

The CDR3 DNA reads as TGTGCCAGCAGTTTAGGCGAGCCCACCTATCAGCCCCAGCATTTT. Translating gives CASSLGEPTYQPQHF. The chain joins TRBV27 to TRBJ1-5; D remains ambiguous. Germline V CDR1 and CDR2: MNHEY, SMNVEV (reference sequence). There are 15 residues in the CDR3. The ends were cut back, 2 bases at V and 5 bases at J, with 13 bases in the middle.